This note documents a single TCR beta chain sequence. Antigen specificity is unknown. The V gene lost 2 bases and the J gene lost 3 bases, with 13 bases spanning the gap. The CDR3 loop spans 14 amino acids. Looked up from germline, CDR1 is DFQATT and CDR2 is SNEGSKA (reference sequence). The sample originates from a study of T-cell reconstitution after alpha-beta-depleted transplantation in children. Findings and caveats of the study: Day-60 TCRbeta diversity that was high in some patients was derived from surviving recipient T cells and thymic progenitors. T-cell numbers and diversity, one year after transplant, stemmed largely from T cells that were newly produced. The origin of alpha-beta T cells about two months after transplant was reportedly several hundred expanded graft clones.

Using unique molecular identifiers, the investigators prepared the TCRbeta library. MiXCR, run by TCRdb on the PCR reads, gives a single entry per CDR3 protein. Of about 600,000 distinct CDR3 sequences listed, under 30% are singletons. The sample consisted of PBMCs, mostly from graft donor cells, taken 360 days after TCRalphabeta/CD19-depleted stem cell transplant. The clonotype originates from a boy under two years old who had a stem cell transplant for acute myeloid leukemia, so the T cells may come from the graft donor. V usage is TRBV20-1 and J usage is TRBJ1-1, with D possibly TRBD1 on 5 matching bases. Here the CDR3 reads CSARQGPADTEAFF. The CDR3 DNA reads as TGCAGTGCTAGACAGGGCCCTGCTGACACTGAAGCTTTCTTT.